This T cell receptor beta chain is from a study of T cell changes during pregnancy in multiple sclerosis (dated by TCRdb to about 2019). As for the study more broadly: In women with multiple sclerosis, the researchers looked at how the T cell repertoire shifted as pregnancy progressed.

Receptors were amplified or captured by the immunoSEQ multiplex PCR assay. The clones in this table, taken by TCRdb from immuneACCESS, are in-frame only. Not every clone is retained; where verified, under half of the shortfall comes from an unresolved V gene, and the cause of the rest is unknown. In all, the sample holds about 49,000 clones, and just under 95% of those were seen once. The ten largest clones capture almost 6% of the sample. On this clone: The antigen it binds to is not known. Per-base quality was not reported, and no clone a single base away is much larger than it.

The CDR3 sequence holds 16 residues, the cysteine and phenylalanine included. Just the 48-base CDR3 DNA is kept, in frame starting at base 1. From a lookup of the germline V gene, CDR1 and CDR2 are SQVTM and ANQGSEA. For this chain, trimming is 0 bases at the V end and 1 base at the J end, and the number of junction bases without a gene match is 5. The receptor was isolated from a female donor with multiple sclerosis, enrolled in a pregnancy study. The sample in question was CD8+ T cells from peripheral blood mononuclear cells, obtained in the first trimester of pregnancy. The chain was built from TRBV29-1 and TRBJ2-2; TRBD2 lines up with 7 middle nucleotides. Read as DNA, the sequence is TGCAGCGTTGAAGATTCCAAGCGGGAGAACACCGGGGAGCTGTTTTTT. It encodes CSVEDSKRENTGELFF.